This entry lists 20 T cell receptor beta chains sequenced from one sample in a study of graft-versus-host responses after intestinal transplantation. Antigens for these TCRs are unknown. Sequenced by immunoSEQ multiplex PCR; TCRdb stores in-frame clones only, minus some. The sample has 30,000 or so clones; roughly 80% are singletons. The material sequenced was unstimulated CD8+ T cells sorted from spleen or lymph node cells, taken before intestinal transplant. The receptors derive from a human donor who received an intestinal transplant.

V gene TRBV4-2 combines with J gene TRBJ2-7; possibly TRBD1 for D (5 bases). Trimming stripped 0 bases from V and 2 bases from J, with 11 bases between. This CDR3 spans 15 amino acids. Germline V lookup: CDR1 LGHNA, CDR2 YNFKEQ. The CDR3 sequence: CASSQDYGRAYEQYF. CDR3 nucleotide sequence: TGTGCCAGCAGCCAAGATTACGGCAGGGCCTACGAGCAGTACTTC.

The chain couples TRBV18 to TRBJ2-7; D gene unclear. The CDR3 sequence is 13 residues long. Germline V CDR1 and CDR2: KGHSH, LQKENI. V was pared by 6 bases and J by 3 bases, with 12 bases between. The CDR3 region has the DNA TGTGCCAGCTCCGGGTTGGCCAACTACGAGCAGTACTTC. Translating it yields CASSGLANYEQYF.

The chain uses TRBV11-2 and TRBJ2-7; TRBD1 agrees at 8 bases. V gave up 4 bases and J gave up 5 bases; unmatched junction bases: 4. The CDR3 has 13 amino acids. Per germline, CDR1 SGHAT and CDR2 FQNNGV. CDR3: CASSSDRGHEQYF. DNA of the CDR3: TGTGCCAGCAGCTCCGACAGGGGACACGAGCAGTACTTC.

This chain connects TRBV29-1 to TRBJ2-2; tentatively, D is TRBD1 (6 bases). V was pared by 7 bases and J by 8 bases, with 14 bases between. The V gene's germline CDR1 is SQVTM and CDR2 ANQGSEA. This CDR3 has 12 residues. The CDR3 DNA sequence: TGCAGCGCCGTTACAGGGAAGGGGGAGCTGTTTTTT. Its protein is CSAVTGKGELFF.

To note about this clone: Its ends do not fully match the called genes, so a read error is possible. The chain couples TRBV7-7 to TRBJ2-5; the D gene is possibly TRBD2 (5 bases). Germline V gene sequence: CDR1 SSHAT, CDR2 FNYEAQ (reference sequence). The CDR3 is made up of 15 amino acids. The CDR3, as DNA: TGTGCTAGCAGCTTAGTTGCTAGCTTACAAGAGACCCAGTACTTC. Its translation is CASSLVASLQETQYF. Full variable domain (remainder filled in from reference TRBV7-7 and TRBJ2-5): GAGVSQSPRYKVTKRGQDVTLRCDPISSHATLYWYQQALGQGPEFLTYFNYEAQPDKSGLPSDRFSAERPEGSISTLTIQRTEQRDSAMYRCASSLVASLQETQYFGPGTRLLVL.

This clone turned up a few times. J is TRBJ2-7 and V is TRBV6-5; 8 bases are a match to TRBD1. There are 15 residues in the CDR3. Trimming removed 2 bases from V and 2 bases from J; junction bases left unmatched: 5. Per the germline V gene, CDR1 is MNHEY and CDR2 is SVGAGI. CDR3 residues: CASSYTGQETYEQYF. CDR3 in DNA: TGTGCCAGCAGTTACACGGGACAGGAGACCTACGAGCAGTACTTC.

The CDR3 region has the DNA TGTGCCAGAAGCTTAGATGGTTGGGGACAGGAATCCTATAATTCACCCCTCCACTTT. Translation: CARSLDGWGQESYNSPLHF. This sequence joins TRBV7-5 and TRBJ1-6; the table's D call, TRBD1, was not checked against the DNA. TRBV7-5 is classified as a pseudogene. The CDR3 contains 19 residues.

This clone has a single count. J is TRBJ1-5 and V is TRBV11-2; D not resolved. The CDR3 is made up of 14 amino acids. Per the germline V gene, CDR1 is SGHAT and CDR2 is FQNNGV. V was pared by 3 bases and J by 0 bases, with 6 bases between. CDR3 in DNA: TGTGCCAGCAGCTTGGAGTATAGCAATCAGCCCCAGCATTTT. It encodes CASSLEYSNQPQHF.

This chain connects TRBV7-8 to TRBJ2-3, with 11 bases matching TRBD1. CDR3 size: 17 residues. From germline, CDR1 is SGHVS and CDR2 FQNEAQ. V dropped 5 bases and J dropped 3; count of bases not matched to a gene: 10. The CDR3 sequence is CASSLGTGGELTDTQYF. Written as DNA, the CDR3 is TGTGCCAGCAGCCTGGGGACAGGGGGTGAACTTACAGATACGCAGTATTTT.

This clone was counted a few times. The V gene is TRBV11-2, the J gene TRBJ2-7, with 8 bases aligning to TRBD2. The CDR3 has 13 amino acids. The germline CDR1 and CDR2 sequences are SGHAT and FQNNGV. V trimming: 5 bases; J trimming: 3 bases; junction bases outside the gene matches: 3. CDR3 sequence: CASSLGTSYEQYF. In nucleotides, the CDR3 is TGTGCCAGCAGCCTGGGGACTAGCTACGAGCAGTACTTC.

This clone was counted between two and nine times. The V gene is TRBV28, the J gene TRBJ2-7; 7 nucleotides line up with TRBD1. The CDR3 spans 14 residues. The germline V gene has CDR1 MDHEN and CDR2 SYDVKM. The V segment lost 6 bases and the J segment 5 bases; nucleotides outside the gene matches: 10. CDR3 amino acids: CASRDGQAPHEQYF. The DNA of the CDR3 is TGTGCCAGCAGGGATGGACAGGCCCCCCACGAGCAGTACTTC. The variable domain in full, with the rest retrieved from reference TRBV28 and TRBJ2-7, is DVKVTQSSRYLVKRTGEKVFLECVQDMDHENMFWYRQDPGLGLRLIYFSYDVKMKEKGDIPEGYSVSREKKERFSLILESASTNQTSMYLCASRDGQAPHEQYFGPGTRLTVT.

V and J are TRBV27 and TRBJ2-1, with TRBD2 matching 15 bases. J lost 9 bases, V lost 5 bases, and 8 bases had no gene match. Germline CDR1 and CDR2: MNHEY and SMNVEV (reference sequence). The CDR3 length is 16 residues. CDR3 nucleotide sequence: TGTGCCAGCAGTCCGGGGACTAGCGGGAGGTTCGGTGAGCAGTTCTTC. It translates to CASSPGTSGRFGEQFF.

The chain carries TRBV16 and TRBJ2-7; D might be TRBD1 (6 bases). Germline-derived CDR1 and CDR2 are KGHSY and FQNENV. The V end lost 1 base, the J end lost 3 bases, and 10 bases lay between the germline ends. This CDR3 is built from 14 residues. The CDR3 coding sequence is TGTGCCAGCAGCCAATGGGCAGGGGACTACGAGCAGTACTTC. Translation gives CASSQWAGDYEQYF.

The genes are TRBV5-4 and TRBJ2-7, with 10 positions matching TRBD2. Trimming took 3 bases from V and 7 from J; bases not matched to a gene: 13. Germline lookup yields CDR1 SGHNT and CDR2 YYREEE (reference sequence). This CDR3 has 16 amino acids. CDR3 nucleotides: TGTGCCAGCAGCTGGACTAGCGGAGGGGGGTTTTGGGAGCAGTACTTC. It codes for CASSWTSGGGFWEQYF.

This clone was observed a single time. V gene TRBV11-2 combines with J gene TRBJ2-7; 10 bases map to TRBD1. There are 17 residues in the CDR3. With 1 base clipped from V and 0 bases from J, the junction kept 6 bases outside the gene matches. Germline V gene data show CDR1 as SGHAT and CDR2 as FQNNGV. The CDR3 DNA is TGTGCCAGCAGCTTAGGGACAGGGGGACTTACCTCCTACGAGCAGTACTTC. Translation gives CASSLGTGGLTSYEQYF.

The CDR3 region is CASTEEPSNQPQHF. The CDR3 nucleotides read TGTGCCAGCACCGAGGAGCCGAGCAATCAGCCCCAGCATTTT. V gene TRBV28 combines with J gene TRBJ1-5; the D is unclear. Trimming pared 7 bases from V and 1 base from J, leaving 11 bases between. The CDR3 runs to 14 residues. Germline loops: CDR1 MDHEN, CDR2 SYDVKM.

This clone was detected once. V usage is TRBV7-2 and J usage is TRBJ2-3, with D perhaps matching TRBD1 (5 bases). Germline values: CDR1 SGHTA, CDR2 FQGNSA. V was trimmed by 2 bases and J by 7 bases, leaving 19 bases between them. CDR3 length equals 16 residues. DNA for the CDR3: TGTGCCAGCAGCTTAATTTCAGGGTCAGTGTTGAATACGCAGTATTTT. This encodes CASSLISGSVLNTQYF.

The V call is TRBV6-5, the J call TRBJ1-2; 7 bases fit TRBD1. In germline, CDR1 is MNHEY, CDR2 SVGAGI. The CDR3 is made up of 15 amino acids. The ends lost 0 bases at V and 4 bases at J; junction bases unmatched: 5. This CDR3 reads CASSYSHAGGYGYTF. The CDR3 region has the DNA TGTGCCAGCAGTTACTCCCACGCAGGGGGCTATGGCTACACCTTC.

The V gene is TRBV7-3, the J gene TRBJ2-7; 8 bases fit TRBD2. The CDR3 runs to 14 residues. V dropped 5 bases and J dropped 5; count of bases not matched to a gene: 8. The V gene's germline CDR1 is SGHTA and CDR2 FQGTGA. CDR3 residues: CASSPGGGPDEQYF. Written as DNA, the CDR3 is TGTGCCAGCAGCCCCGGGGGGGGGCCGGACGAGCAGTACTTC.

The rearrangement links TRBV11-2 to TRBJ1-6; 7 nucleotides agree with TRBD1. This CDR3 region has 20 residues. With 0 bases clipped from V and 0 bases from J, the junction kept 11 bases outside the gene matches. Germline CDR1 and CDR2: SGHAT and FQNNGV. CDR3 sequence reads: CASSLDGDRAISSYNSPLHF. In nucleotides, the CDR3 is TGTGCCAGCAGCTTAGATGGTGACAGGGCGATTAGCTCCTATAATTCACCCCTCCACTTT.